A few counts support the clone carrying this T cell receptor beta chain. What it binds is not known. One end of the junction is discordant with germline, which a read error may explain. Sample treatment: oral pan-JAK inhibitor, 5-10 mg twice daily. Peripheral blood, together with lesional scalp punch biopsies, was collected from alopecia areata patients. Germline CDR1 is SEHNR and CDR2 is FQNEAQ (reference sequence). The CDR3 is 13 amino acids. The data were taken from a study of CD8+ T cells in alopecia areata. Study-level findings and limits: Scalp lesions, especially in alopecia totalis/universalis, had higher clonality than normal scalp. Uncertainty about whether baseline CD8+ expansion is linked to response remains, with one nonresponder.

Extracted from the samples, RNA was reverse transcribed into cDNA to serve as the sequencing template. The repertoire was sequenced with immunoSEQ multiplex PCR; TCRdb's copy has only in-frame clones and lacks some. The sample records about 88,000 clones, roughly 40% being singletons. The chain uses TRBV7-9 and TRBJ2-3; D unresolved. The TCR originated in a human donor with alopecia areata. Here the sequenced sample was CD8+ T cells sorted from blood, taken at week 24, from a patient treated with tofacitinib. The CDR3 DNA reads TGTGCCAGCACCTTAAGTAGCACAGATACGCAGTATTTT. This codes for CASTLSSTDTQYF. The full variable domain, its missing parts supplied by reference TRBV7-9 and TRBJ2-3, is DTGVSQNPRHKITKRGQNVTFRCDPISEHNRLYWYRQTLGQGPEFLTYFQNEAQLEKSRLLSDRFSAERPKGSFSTLEIQRTEQGDSAMYLCASTLSSTDTQYFGPGTRLTVL.